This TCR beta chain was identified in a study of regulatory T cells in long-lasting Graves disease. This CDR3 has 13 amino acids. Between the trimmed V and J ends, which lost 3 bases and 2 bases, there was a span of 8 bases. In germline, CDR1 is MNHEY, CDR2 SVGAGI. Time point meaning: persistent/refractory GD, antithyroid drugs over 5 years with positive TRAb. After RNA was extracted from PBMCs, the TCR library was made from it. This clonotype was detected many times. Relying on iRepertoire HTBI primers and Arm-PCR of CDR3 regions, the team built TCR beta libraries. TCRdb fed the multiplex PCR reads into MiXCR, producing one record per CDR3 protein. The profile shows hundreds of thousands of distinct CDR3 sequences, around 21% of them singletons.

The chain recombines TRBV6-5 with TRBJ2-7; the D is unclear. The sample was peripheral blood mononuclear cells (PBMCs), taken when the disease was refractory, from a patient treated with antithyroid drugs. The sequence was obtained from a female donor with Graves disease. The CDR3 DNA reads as TGTGCCAGCAGTTATATTTCCGCCTACGAGCAGTACTTC. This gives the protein CASSYISAYEQYF.